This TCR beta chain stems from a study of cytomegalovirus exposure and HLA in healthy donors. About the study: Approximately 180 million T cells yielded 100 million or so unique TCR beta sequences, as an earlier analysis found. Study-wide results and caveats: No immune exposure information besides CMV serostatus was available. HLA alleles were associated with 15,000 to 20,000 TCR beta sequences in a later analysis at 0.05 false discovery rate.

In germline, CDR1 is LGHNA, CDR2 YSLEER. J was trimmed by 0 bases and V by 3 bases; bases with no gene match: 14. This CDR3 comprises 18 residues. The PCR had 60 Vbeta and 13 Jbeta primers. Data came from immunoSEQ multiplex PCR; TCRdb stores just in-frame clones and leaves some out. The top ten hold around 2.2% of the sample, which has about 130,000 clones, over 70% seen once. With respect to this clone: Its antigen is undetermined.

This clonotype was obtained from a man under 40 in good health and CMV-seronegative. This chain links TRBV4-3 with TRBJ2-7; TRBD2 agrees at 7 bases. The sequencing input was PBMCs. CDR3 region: CASSQTAVEGGFSYEQYF. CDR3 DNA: TGCGCCAGCAGCCAGACTGCCGTTGAGGGAGGGTTCTCCTACGAGCAGTACTTC.